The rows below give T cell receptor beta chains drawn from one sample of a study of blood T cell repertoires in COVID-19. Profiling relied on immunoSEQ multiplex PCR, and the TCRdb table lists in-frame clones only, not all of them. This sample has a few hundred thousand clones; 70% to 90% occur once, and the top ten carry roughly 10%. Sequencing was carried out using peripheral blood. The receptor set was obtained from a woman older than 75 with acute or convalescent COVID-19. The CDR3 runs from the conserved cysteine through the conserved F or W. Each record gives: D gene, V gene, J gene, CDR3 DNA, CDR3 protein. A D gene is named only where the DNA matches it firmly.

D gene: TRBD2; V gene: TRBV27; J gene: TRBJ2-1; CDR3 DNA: TGTGCCAGCCTTTTGGCCGGGGGGACCTACAATGAGCAGTTCTTC; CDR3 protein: CASLLAGGTYNEQFF
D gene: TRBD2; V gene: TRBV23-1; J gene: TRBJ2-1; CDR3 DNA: TGCGCCAGCTTACCTGGACTAGCGGGAGCCGTCCACAATGAGCAGTTCTTC; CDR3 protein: CASLPGLAGAVHNEQFF
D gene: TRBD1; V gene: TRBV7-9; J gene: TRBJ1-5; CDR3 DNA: TGTGCCAGCAGCCCAGGACAGGGGAGTCAGCCCCAGCATTTT; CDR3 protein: CASSPGQGSQPQHF
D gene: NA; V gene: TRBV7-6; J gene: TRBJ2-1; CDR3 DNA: TGTGCCAGCAGCCCTCCCGCGGGGGCGGTATCCTACAATGAGCAGTTCTTC; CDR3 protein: CASSPPAGAVSYNEQFF
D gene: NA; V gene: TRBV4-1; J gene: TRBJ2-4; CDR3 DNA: TGCGCCAGCAGCCAAGCGTTTAACATTCAGTACTTC; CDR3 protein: CASSQAFNIQYF
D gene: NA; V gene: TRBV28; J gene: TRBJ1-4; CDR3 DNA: TGTGCCAGCACTCCGATAGTCGGGCCGGGGGAAAAACTGTTTTTT; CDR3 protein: CASTPIVGPGEKLFF
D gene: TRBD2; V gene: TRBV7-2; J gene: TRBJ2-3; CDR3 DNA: TGTGCCAGCAGCCCTCGGACTAGCGCCCGACTAGGAGATACGCAGTATTTT; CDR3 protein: CASSPRTSARLGDTQYF
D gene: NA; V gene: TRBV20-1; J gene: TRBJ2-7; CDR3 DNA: TGCAGTGCTAGTGCGGGGTACGAGCAGTACTTC; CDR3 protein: CSASAGYEQYF
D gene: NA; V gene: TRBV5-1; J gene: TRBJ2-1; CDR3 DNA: TGCGCCAGCAGCTTGAGGGAGGACCCCAATGAGCAGTTCTTC; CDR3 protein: CASSLREDPNEQFF
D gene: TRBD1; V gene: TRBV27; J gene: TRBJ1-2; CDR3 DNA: TGTGCCAGCAGTCCCTGGACAGGGGGCTCCAACTATGGCTACACCTTC; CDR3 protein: CASSPWTGGSNYGYTF